This TCR beta chain was sequenced for a study of CD8 T cells in ankylosing spondylitis. This CDR3 has 17 residues. Germline V CDR1 and CDR2: SGHTA, FQGNSA. The V segment lost 5 bases and the J segment 6 bases; nucleotides outside the gene matches: 13. A quantitative 5'-RACE method, one with molecular barcodes, was used to make TCR beta libraries. Each CDR3 protein gets one entry after TCRdb re-called the 5' RACE reads with MiXCR. The sample includes 90,000 to 120,000 distinct CDR3 sequences, less than 25% of them seen just once. Material: synovial fluid, either unsorted or a sorted T cell fraction (not recorded which). The rearrangement joins TRBV7-2 to TRBJ2-3, with TRBD2 matching 11 bases. The clonotype was recovered from a male donor with ankylosing spondylitis. The DNA of the CDR3 is TGTGCCAGCAGCCGTGGGACTAGCGGATACCGGATCGATACGCAGTATTTT. This translates into CASSRGTSGYRIDTQYF.